The T cell receptor (beta chain) described here comes from a study of cytomegalovirus exposure and HLA in healthy donors. Notes on the study in general: Among TCR beta chains, those listed as cytomegalovirus-associated numbered more than 150. Specificity of a few CMV-associated chains for CMV antigens was verified in vitro.

As to this clone: Antigen: not known.

In germline, CDR1 is MDHEN, CDR2 SYDVKM. V gave up 8 bases and J gave up 0 bases; unmatched junction bases: 6. There are 14 residues in the CDR3. With 60 Vbeta and 13 Jbeta primers, the PCR was carried out. TCRdb keeps only in-frame clones here, not all; method: immunoSEQ multiplex PCR. The table has 100,000 to 150,000 clones, under 80% seen once. The receptor was derived from a man between 60 and 75 years old in good health and CMV-seropositive. Sequenced: PBMCs. The chain joins TRBV28 to TRBJ2-7, with TRBD2 matching 8 bases. CDR3 coding DNA: TGTGCCAGCTCCAGCGGGGGCCTCTCCTACGAGCAGTACTTC. This encodes CASSSGGLSYEQYF.